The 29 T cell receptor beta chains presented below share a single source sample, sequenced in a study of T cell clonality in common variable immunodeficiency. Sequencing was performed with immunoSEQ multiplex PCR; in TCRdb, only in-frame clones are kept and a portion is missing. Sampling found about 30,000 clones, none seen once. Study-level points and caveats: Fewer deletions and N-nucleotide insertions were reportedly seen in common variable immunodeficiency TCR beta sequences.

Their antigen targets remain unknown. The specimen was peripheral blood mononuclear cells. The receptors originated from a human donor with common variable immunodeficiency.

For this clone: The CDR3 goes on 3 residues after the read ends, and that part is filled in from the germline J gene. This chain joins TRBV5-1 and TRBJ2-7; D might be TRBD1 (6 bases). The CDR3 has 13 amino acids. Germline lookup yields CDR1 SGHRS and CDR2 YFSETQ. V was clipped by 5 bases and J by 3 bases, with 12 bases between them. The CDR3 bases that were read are TGCGCCAGCAGACCTAACAGGGACTACGAG. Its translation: CASRPNRDYE. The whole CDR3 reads CASRPNRDYEQYF.

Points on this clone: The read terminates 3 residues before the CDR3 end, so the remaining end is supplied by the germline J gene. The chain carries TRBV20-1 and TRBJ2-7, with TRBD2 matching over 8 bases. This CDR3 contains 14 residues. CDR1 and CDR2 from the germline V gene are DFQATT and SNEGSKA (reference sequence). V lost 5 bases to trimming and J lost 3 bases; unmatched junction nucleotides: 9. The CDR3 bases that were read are TGCAGTGCTCCTATGGACGGGGGGGGCTACGAG. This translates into CSAPMDGGGYE. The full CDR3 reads CSAPMDGGGYEQYF.

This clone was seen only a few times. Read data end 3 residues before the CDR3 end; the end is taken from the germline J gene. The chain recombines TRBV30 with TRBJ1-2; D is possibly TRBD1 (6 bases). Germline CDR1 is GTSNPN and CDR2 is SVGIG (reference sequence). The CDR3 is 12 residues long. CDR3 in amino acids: CAWRQGYHGYTF. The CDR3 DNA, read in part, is TGTGCCTGGAGACAGGGTTATCACGGC.

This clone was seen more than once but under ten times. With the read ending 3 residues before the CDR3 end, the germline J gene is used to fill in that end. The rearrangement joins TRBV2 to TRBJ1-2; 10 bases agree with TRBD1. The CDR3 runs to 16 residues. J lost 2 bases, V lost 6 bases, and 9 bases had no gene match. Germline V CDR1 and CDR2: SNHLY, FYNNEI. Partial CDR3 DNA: TGTGCCAGCAGGGAAAGACAGGGGGCTTCAAACTATGGC. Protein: CASRERQGASNYG. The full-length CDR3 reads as CASRERQGASNYGYTF. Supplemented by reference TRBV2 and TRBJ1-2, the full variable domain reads EPEVTQTPSHQVTQMGQEVILRCVPISNHLYFYWYRQILGQKVEFLVSFYNNEISEKSEIFDDQFSVERPDGSNFTLKIRSTKLEDSAMYFCASRERQGASNYGYTFGSGTRLTVV.

CDR3: CASSDGGSNQPQHF. The covered CDR3 bases are TGTGCCAGCAGCGACGGGGGTAGCAATCAGCCC. The rearrangement joins TRBV6-2 or TRBV6-3 to TRBJ1-5, with a possible D match to TRBD1 (5 bases). Coverage ceases 3 residues before the CDR3 finishes, and the germline J gene fills in the end. CDR3 length equals 14 residues. Germline CDR1 is MNHEY and CDR2 is SVGEGT. Between the trimmed V and J ends, which lost 6 bases and 0 bases, there was a span of 9 bases.

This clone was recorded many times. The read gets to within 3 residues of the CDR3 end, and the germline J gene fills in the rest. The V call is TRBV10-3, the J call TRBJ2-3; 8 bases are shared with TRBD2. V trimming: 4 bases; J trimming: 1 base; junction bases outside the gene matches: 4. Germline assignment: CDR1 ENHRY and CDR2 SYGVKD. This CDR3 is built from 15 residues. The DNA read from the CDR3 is TGTGCCATCAGTGGGGGACTAGAGCGCACAGATACG. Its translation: CAISGGLERTDT. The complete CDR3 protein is CAISGGLERTDTQYF.

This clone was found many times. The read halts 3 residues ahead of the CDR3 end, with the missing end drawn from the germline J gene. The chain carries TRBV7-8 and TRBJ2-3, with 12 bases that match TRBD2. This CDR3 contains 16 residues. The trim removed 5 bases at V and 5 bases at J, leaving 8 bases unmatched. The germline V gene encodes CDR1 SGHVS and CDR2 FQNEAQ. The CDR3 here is CASSKVTSGGRDTQYF. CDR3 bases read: TGTGCCAGCAGCAAGGTGACTAGCGGGGGTCGAGATACG.

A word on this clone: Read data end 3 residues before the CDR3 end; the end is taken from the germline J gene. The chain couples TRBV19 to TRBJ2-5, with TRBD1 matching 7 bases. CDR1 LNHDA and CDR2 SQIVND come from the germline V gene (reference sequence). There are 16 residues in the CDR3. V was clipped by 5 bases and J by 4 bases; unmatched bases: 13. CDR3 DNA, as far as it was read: TGTGCCAGTAGTCAACGCGACAGGGAGATTCGAGAGACC. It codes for CASSQRDREIRET. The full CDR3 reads CASSQRDREIRETQYF.

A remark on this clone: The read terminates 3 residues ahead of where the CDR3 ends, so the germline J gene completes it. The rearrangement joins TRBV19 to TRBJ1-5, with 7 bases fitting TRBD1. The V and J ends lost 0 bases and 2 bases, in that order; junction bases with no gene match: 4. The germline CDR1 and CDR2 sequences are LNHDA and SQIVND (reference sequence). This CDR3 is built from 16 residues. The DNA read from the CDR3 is TGTGCCAGTAGTATAGATAGACAGGGCGGCAATCAGCCC. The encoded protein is CASSIDRQGGNQP. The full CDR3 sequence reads CASSIDRQGGNQPQHF.

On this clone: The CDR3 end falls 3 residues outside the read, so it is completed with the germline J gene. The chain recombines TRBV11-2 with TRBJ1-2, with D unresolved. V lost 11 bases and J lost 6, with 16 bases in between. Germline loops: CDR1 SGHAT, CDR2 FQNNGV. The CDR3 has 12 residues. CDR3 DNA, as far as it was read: TGTGCCCTCGGGGTAGCTCTAGATGGC. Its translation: CALGVALDG. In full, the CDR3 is CALGVALDGYTF.

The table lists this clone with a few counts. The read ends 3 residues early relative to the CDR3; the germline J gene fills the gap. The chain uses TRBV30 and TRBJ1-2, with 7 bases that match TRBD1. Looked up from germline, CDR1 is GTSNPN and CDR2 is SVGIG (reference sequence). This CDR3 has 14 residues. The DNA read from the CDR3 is TGTGCCTGGACCACCAGGGACAGTTCCTGGGGC. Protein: CAWTTRDSSWG. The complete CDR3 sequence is CAWTTRDSSWGYTF.

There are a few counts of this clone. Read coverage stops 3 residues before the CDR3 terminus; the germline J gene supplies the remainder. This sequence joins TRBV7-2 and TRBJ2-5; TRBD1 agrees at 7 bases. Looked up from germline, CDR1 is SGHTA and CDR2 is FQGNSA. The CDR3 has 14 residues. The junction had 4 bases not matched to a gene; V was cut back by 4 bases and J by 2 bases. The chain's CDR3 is CASSYDRDQETQYF. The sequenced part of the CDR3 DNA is TGTGCCAGCAGCTATGACAGGGATCAAGAGACC.

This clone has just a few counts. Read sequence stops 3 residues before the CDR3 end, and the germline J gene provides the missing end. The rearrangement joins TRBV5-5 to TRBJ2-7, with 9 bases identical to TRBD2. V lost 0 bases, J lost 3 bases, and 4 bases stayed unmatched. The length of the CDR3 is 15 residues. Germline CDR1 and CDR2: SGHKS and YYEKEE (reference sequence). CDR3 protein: CASSLVSGGFYEQYF. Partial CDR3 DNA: TGTGCCAGCAGCTTGGTTAGCGGGGGATTCTACGAG.

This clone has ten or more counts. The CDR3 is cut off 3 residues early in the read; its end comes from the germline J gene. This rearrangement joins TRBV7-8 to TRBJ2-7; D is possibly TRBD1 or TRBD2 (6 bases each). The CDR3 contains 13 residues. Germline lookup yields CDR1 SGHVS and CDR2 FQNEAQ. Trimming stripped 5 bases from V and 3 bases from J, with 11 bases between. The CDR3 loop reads CASSTQGGYEQYF. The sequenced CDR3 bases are TGTGCCAGCAGCACACAGGGAGGCTACGAG.

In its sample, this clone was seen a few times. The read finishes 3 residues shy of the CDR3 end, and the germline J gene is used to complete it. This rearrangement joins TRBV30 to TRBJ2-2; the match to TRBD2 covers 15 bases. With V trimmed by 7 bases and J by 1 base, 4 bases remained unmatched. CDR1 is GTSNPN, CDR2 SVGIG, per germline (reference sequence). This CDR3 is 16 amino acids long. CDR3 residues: CASRTSGGGNTGELFF. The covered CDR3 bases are TGTGCCTCTCGGACTAGCGGGGGGGGGAACACCGGGGAG.

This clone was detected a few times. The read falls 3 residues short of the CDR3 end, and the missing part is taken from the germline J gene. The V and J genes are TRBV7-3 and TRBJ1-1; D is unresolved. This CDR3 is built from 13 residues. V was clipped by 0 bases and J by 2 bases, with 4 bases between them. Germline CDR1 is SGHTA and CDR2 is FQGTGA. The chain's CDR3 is CASSLTLNTEAFF. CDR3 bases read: TGTGCCAGCAGCTTAACACTAAACACTGAA.

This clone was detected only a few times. The CDR3 region is CASSPTAGWEQPQHF. The covered CDR3 bases are TGTGCCAGCTCACCTACGGCAGGGTGGGAACAGCCC. The V gene is TRBV18, the J gene TRBJ1-5, with D perhaps matching TRBD1 (5 bases). Read sequence stops 3 residues before the CDR3 end, and the germline J gene provides the missing end. The germline V gene encodes CDR1 KGHSH and CDR2 LQKENI. V was pared by 3 bases and J by 7 bases, with 16 bases between. The CDR3 is 15 amino acids.

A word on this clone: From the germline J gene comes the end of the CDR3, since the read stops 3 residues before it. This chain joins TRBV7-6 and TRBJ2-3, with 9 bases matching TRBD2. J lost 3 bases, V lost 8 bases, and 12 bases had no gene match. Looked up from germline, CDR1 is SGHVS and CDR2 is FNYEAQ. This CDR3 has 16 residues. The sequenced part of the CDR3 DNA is TGTGCCAGCGCTCGCGGGGGGGCTGAGGGAACAGATACG. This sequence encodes CASARGGAEGTDT. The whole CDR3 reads CASARGGAEGTDTQYF.

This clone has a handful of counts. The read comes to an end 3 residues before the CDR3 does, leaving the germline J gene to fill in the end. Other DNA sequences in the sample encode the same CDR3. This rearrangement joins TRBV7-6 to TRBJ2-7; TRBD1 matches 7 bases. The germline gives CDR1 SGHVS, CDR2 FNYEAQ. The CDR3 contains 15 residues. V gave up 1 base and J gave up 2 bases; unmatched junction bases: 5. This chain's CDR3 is CASSLGTGGTYEQYF. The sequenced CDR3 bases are TGTGCCAGCAGCTTAGGGACAGGCGGTACCTACGAG.

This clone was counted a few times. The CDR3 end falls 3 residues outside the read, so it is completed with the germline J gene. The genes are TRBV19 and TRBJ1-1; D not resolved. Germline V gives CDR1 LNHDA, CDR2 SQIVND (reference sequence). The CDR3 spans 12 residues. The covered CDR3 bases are TGTGCCAGTAGTATTGGCGCGGCGCAA. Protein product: CASSIGAAQ. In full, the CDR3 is CASSIGAAQAFF.

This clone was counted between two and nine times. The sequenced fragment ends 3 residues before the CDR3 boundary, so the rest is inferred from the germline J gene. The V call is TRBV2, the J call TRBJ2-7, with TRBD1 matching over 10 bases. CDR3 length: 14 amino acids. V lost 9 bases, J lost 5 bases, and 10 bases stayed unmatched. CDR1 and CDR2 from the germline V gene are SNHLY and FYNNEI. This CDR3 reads CARERDRGIHEQYF. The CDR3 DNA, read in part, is TGTGCCAGAGAAAGGGACAGGGGTATCCACGAG.

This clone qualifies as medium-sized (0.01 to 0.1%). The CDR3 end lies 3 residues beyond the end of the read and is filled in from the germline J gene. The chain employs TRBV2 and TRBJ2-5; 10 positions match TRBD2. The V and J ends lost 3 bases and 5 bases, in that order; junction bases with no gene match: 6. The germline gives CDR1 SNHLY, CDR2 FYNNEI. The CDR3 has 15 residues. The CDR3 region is CASSEGSGGRETQYF. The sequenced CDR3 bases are TGTGCCAGCAGTGAGGGTAGCGGGGGGCGGGAGACC.

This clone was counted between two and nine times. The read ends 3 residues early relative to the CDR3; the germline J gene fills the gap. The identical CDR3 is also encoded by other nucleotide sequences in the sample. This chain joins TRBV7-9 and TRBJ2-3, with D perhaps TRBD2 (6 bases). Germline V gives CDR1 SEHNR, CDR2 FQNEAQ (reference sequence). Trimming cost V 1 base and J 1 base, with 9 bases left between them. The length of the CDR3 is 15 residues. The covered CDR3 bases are TGTGCCAGCAGCTTAGAATCTAGCGGCACAGATACG. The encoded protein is CASSLESSGTDT. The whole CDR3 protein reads CASSLESSGTDTQYF.

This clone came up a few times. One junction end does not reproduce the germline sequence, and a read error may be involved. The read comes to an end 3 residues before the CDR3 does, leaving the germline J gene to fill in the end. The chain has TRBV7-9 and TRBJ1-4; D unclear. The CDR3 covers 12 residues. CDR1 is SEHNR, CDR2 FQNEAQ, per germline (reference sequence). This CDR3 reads CSSSLDQEKLFF. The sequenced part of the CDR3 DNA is TGTTCCAGCAGCTTAGATCAGGAAAAA.

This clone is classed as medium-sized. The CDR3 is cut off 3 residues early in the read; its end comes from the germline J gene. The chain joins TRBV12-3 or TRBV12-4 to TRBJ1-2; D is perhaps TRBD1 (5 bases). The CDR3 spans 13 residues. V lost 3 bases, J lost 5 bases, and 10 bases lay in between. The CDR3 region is CASSLDIFYGYTF. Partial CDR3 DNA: TGTGCCAGCAGTTTGGACATCTTTTATGGC.

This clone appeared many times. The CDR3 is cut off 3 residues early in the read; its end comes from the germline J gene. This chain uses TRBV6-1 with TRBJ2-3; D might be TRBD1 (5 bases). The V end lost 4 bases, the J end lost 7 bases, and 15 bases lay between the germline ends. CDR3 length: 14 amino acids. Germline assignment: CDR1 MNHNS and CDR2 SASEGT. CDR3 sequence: CASSAGPLVYTQYF. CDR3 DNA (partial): TGTGCCAGCAGTGCAGGGCCTCTTGTATATACG.

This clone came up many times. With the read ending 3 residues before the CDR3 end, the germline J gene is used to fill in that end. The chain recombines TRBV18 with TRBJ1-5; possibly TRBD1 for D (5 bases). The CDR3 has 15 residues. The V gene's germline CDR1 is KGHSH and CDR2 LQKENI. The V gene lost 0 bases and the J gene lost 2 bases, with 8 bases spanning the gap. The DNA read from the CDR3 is TGTGCCAGCTCACCACCGGGGGGTGGCAATCAGCCC. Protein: CASSPPGGGNQP. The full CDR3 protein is CASSPPGGGNQPQHF.

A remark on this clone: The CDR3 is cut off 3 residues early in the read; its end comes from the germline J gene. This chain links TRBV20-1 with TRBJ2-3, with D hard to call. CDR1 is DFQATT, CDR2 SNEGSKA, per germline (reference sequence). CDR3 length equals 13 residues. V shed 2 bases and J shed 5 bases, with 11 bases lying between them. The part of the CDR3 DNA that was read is TGCAGTGCTAGACAGGCCTCTGGAGATACG. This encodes CSARQASGDT. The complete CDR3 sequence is CSARQASGDTQYF.

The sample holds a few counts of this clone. The CDR3 loop is CASSYSAYNEQFF. The part of the CDR3 DNA that was read is TGCGCCAGCAGTTATAGCGCCTACAATGAG. The rearrangement uses TRBV5-1 and TRBJ2-1; weak D call: TRBD2 (5 bases). The read ends 3 residues before the CDR3 terminus; that terminus is restored from the germline J gene. Germline CDR1 and CDR2: SGHRS and YFSETQ. The length of the CDR3 is 13 residues. V lost 5 bases and J lost 2, with 8 bases in between.